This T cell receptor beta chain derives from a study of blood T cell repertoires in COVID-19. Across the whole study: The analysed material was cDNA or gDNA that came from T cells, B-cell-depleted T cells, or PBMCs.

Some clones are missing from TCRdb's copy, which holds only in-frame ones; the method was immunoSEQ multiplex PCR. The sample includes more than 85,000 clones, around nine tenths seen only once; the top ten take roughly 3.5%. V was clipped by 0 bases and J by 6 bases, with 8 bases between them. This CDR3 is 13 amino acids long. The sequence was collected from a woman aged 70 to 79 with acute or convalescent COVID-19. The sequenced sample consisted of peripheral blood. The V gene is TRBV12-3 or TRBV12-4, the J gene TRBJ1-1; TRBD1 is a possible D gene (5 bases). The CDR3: CASSLAGGAEAFF. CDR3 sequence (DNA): TGTGCCAGCAGTTTAGCTGGGGGGGCTGAAGCTTTCTTT.